The TCR beta chain under discussion was sequenced for a study of response to subunit inactivated influenza vaccine. Points from the study as a whole: The study's authors posited that every seasonal influenza vaccination enlists few new T cells.

From the RT-PCR reads, TCRdb called clonotypes with MiXCR, one entry per CDR3 protein. The sample holds a few hundred thousand distinct CDR3 sequences; 13% to 15% are singletons and the top ten take around 10%. As to this clonotype: Its antigen is as yet unknown.

The receptor was derived from a man aged 50-60 years who received an inactivated influenza vaccine. The sequencing used PBMCs from blood, collected roughly 13 days after vaccination.

The CDR3 bases are TGCAGTGCTCTTAGCTGGGGCACAGATACGCAGTATTTT. Translating it yields CSALSWGTDTQYF. The J gene is TRBJ2-3, the V gene TRBV20-1, with D hard to call. The CDR3 sequence is 13 residues long. V shed 5 bases and J shed 1 base, with 10 bases lying between them. The germline V gene has CDR1 DFQATT and CDR2 SNEGSKA (reference sequence).